Shown below are 25 T cell receptor beta chains from a single sample sequenced in a study of cytomegalovirus exposure and HLA in healthy donors. The data were produced by immunoSEQ multiplex PCR, yet TCRdb's version contains in-frame clones alone and is incomplete. The sample has about 270,000 clones; 80% to 90% are singletons. The sequenced material came from PBMCs. These receptors were obtained from a woman in her late teens or twenties in good health and CMV-seronegative.

The chain couples TRBV5-1 to TRBJ2-5, with D possibly TRBD2 on 6 matching bases. From germline, CDR1 is SGHRS and CDR2 YFSETQ. The CDR3 covers 15 residues. V shed 4 bases and J shed 2 bases, with 15 bases lying between them. CDR3 DNA sequence: TGCGCCAGCAGCCCGCCGGAGGGGATACAAGAGACCCAGTACTTC. Amino acids: CASSPPEGIQETQYF.

The gene calls are TRBV2 and TRBJ1-2; 7 bases map to TRBD1. The CDR3 totals 16 residues. J lost 0 bases, V lost 5 bases, and 9 bases had no gene match. From germline, CDR1 is SNHLY and CDR2 FYNNEI. In DNA form, the CDR3 reads TGTGCCAGCAGTTCCTTCCCCGGGACAGCTAACTATGGCTACACCTTC. Translating gives CASSSFPGTANYGYTF. The whole variable domain, remainder taken from reference TRBV2 and TRBJ1-2, is EPEVTQTPSHQVTQMGQEVILRCVPISNHLYFYWYRQILGQKVEFLVSFYNNEISEKSEIFDDQFSVERPDGSNFTLKIRSTKLEDSAMYFCASSSFPGTANYGYTFGSGTRLTVV.

V is TRBV7-8 and J is TRBJ2-7; possible D gene TRBD1, 6 bases. The germline V gene has CDR1 SGHVS and CDR2 FQNEAQ. V lost 5 bases and J lost 2, with 16 bases in between. This CDR3 has 15 amino acids. CDR3 sequence reads: CASSLGAAVTYEQYF. CDR3 nucleotides: TGTGCCAGCAGCCTGGGGGCAGCGGTGACCTACGAGCAGTACTTC.

The chain carries TRBV4-3 and TRBJ1-2; 9 bases map to TRBD1. With V trimmed by 4 bases and J by 6 bases, 3 bases remained unmatched. This CDR3 is 13 amino acids long. Germline V gene lookup returns CDR1 LGHNA and CDR2 YSLEER. In nucleotides, the CDR3 is TGCGCCAGCAGCCCGGACAGGGGCGATGGCTACACCTTC. Translation gives CASSPDRGDGYTF.

The V call is TRBV6-5, the J call TRBJ2-1; 11 positions agree with TRBD1. CDR1 is MNHEY and CDR2 is SVGAGI in the germline V gene. The CDR3 length is 14 residues. The V and J ends lost 6 bases and 5 bases, in that order; junction bases with no gene match: 3. CDR3 protein: CASSRDRGNNEQFF. For the CDR3, the DNA is TGTGCCAGCAGCCGGGACAGGGGGAACAATGAGCAGTTCTTC.

Worth noting for this clone: This same CDR3 is encoded by further DNA sequences in the sample. The gene calls are TRBV28 and TRBJ2-7, with 8 bases matching TRBD1. The CDR3 contains 14 residues. J lost 2 bases, V lost 6 bases, and 6 bases had no gene match. The V gene's germline CDR1 is MDHEN and CDR2 SYDVKM. DNA for the CDR3: TGTGCCAGCAGCCCTGGACAGGGCCCCTACGAGCAGTACTTC. This gives the protein CASSPGQGPYEQYF.

The V call is TRBV6-1, the J call TRBJ1-1; 7 positions agree with TRBD1. V shed 3 bases and J 2 bases; nucleotides not matched to a gene: 3. The CDR3 length is 14 residues. From germline, CDR1 is MNHNS and CDR2 SASEGT. This CDR3 reads CASSDYRGNTEAFF. The CDR3 nucleotides are TGTGCCAGCAGTGATTACAGGGGTAACACTGAAGCTTTCTTT.

This rearrangement joins TRBV18 to TRBJ2-7; D unresolved. The CDR3 consists of 12 residues. CDR1 is KGHSH and CDR2 is LQKENI in the germline V gene. The V and J ends lost 6 bases and 8 bases respectively, with 14 bases between them. The CDR3 nucleotides are TGTGCCAGCTCCCAGGCCCTTGGAAAGCAGTACTTC. It is translated as CASSQALGKQYF.

This chain uses TRBV5-1 with TRBJ2-3, with D possibly being TRBD2 (5 bases). Deletions cut 4 bases from V and 0 bases from J, with 21 bases between. The CDR3 runs to 18 residues. The V gene's germline CDR1 is SGHRS and CDR2 YFSETQ. CDR3 nucleotide sequence: TGCGCCAGCAGCCTTTTTCCCGGGCGGGCGGCTAGCACAGATACGCAGTATTTT. It encodes CASSLFPGRAASTDTQYF.

The gene calls are TRBV5-6 and TRBJ2-3; 7 bases align to TRBD2. The germline V gene has CDR1 SGHDT and CDR2 YYEEEE. The V gene end was trimmed by 3 bases and the J gene end by 1 base; junction bases not matched to a gene: 8. CDR3 length equals 16 residues. The CDR3 DNA follows: TGTGCCAGCAGCTCGACCCTAGCGGAACGCACAGATACGCAGTATTTT. Its protein product is CASSSTLAERTDTQYF.

CDR3 residues: CASSLAKTTGESETQYF. In nucleotides, the CDR3 is TGCGCCAGCAGCTTGGCCAAGACGACAGGGGAGTCGGAGACCCAGTACTTC. This rearrangement joins TRBV5-1 to TRBJ2-5; 8 bases map to TRBD1. Trimming took 0 bases from V and 5 from J; bases not matched to a gene: 12. Germline CDR1 and CDR2: SGHRS and YFSETQ. The CDR3 sequence is 17 residues long.

The CDR3 nucleotides read TGTGCCAGCAGCGAAAAGGGGAGGAAGGGTATCAATCAGCCCCAGCATTTT. Its protein product is CASSEKGRKGINQPQHF. The chain joins TRBV7-9 to TRBJ1-5, with D possibly being TRBD1 (5 bases). The CDR3 has 17 amino acids. Germline loops: CDR1 SEHNR, CDR2 FQNEAQ (reference sequence). Trimming shortened V by 5 bases and J by 3 bases, and 20 bases separated the two germline ends.

This chain joins TRBV4-1 and TRBJ2-5; TRBD1 aligns across 8 bases. From germline, CDR1 is MGHRA and CDR2 YSYEKL. The CDR3 length is 15 residues. Trimming took 1 base from V and 6 from J; bases not matched to a gene: 7. The CDR3 region is CASSQADREVKTQYF. CDR3 nucleotides: TGCGCCAGCAGCCAAGCGGACAGGGAGGTTAAGACCCAGTACTTC.

This rearrangement joins TRBV4-1 to TRBJ1-1; D uncertain. The germline V and J ends were trimmed by 0 bases and 3 bases, with 5 bases remaining between them. Germline V gene data show CDR1 as MGHRA and CDR2 as YSYEKL. This CDR3 is built from 13 residues. The CDR3 sequence: CASSQDTDTEAFF. CDR3 DNA: TGCGCCAGCAGCCAAGATACGGACACTGAAGCTTTCTTT.

The chain recombines TRBV6-5 with TRBJ2-5; a possible D gene is TRBD2 (6 bases). This CDR3 region has 14 residues. Trimming shortened V by 2 bases and J by 4 bases, and 11 bases separated the two germline ends. From germline, CDR1 is MNHEY and CDR2 SVGAGI. The CDR3 DNA reads TGTGCCAGCAGTTACCTTCCAGCGGGAGAGACCCAGTACTTC. Translating it yields CASSYLPAGETQYF.

The CDR3 sequence is CAISESRDSSGNTIYF. As DNA, the CDR3 is TGTGCCATCAGTGAGTCGAGGGACAGCTCTGGAAACACCATATATTTT. The chain couples TRBV10-3 to TRBJ1-3; 7 bases map to TRBD1. Germline assignment: CDR1 ENHRY and CDR2 SYGVKD. The CDR3 has 16 residues. After removal of 0 bases from V and 0 bases from J, the junction contained 2 bases not matched to a gene.

CDR3 DNA: TGTGCCAGCAGGCTACTTTTGAGCACTGAAGCTTTCTTT. Its translation is CASRLLLSTEAFF. The chain joins TRBV7-9 to TRBJ1-1; D is undetermined. The CDR3 spans 13 residues. Between the trimmed V and J ends, which lost 6 bases and 4 bases, there was a span of 12 bases. Germline loops: CDR1 SEHNR, CDR2 FQNEAQ (reference sequence). The full variable domain, completed using reference TRBV7-9 and TRBJ1-1, is DTGVSQNPRHKITKRGQNVTFRCDPISEHNRLYWYRQTLGQGPEFLTYFQNEAQLEKSRLLSDRFSAERPKGSFSTLEIQRTEQGDSAMYLCASRLLLSTEAFFGQGTRLTVV.

The genes are TRBV29-1 and TRBJ1-1, with 7 bases lining up with TRBD1. In germline, CDR1 is SQVTM, CDR2 ANQGSEA. V trimming: 6 bases; J trimming: 5 bases; junction bases outside the gene matches: 9. The CDR3 runs 13 residues. This CDR3 is CSVDRVGVTEAFF. The DNA of the CDR3 is TGCAGCGTAGACAGGGTGGGAGTTACTGAAGCTTTCTTT.

The chain is built from TRBV5-1 and TRBJ1-2; 7 bases agree with TRBD1. J gave up 2 bases and V 0 bases, and 10 bases lay outside the gene matches. CDR3 length: 17 amino acids. The germline gives CDR1 SGHRS, CDR2 YFSETQ. CDR3 region: CASSLVHRGRSNYGYTF. The CDR3, as DNA: TGCGCCAGCAGCTTGGTGCACAGGGGCCGCTCAAACTATGGCTACACCTTC.

The rearrangement uses TRBV5-1 and TRBJ1-6, with 9 nucleotides matching TRBD1. The CDR3 covers 16 residues. Unmatched junction bases numbered 11, after V lost 4 bases and J lost 9 bases. Per the germline V gene, CDR1 is SGHRS and CDR2 is YFSETQ. The CDR3: CASSQASDRGSSPLHF. CDR3 nucleotide sequence: TGCGCCAGCAGCCAGGCATCGGACAGGGGAAGTTCACCCCTCCACTTT.

V gene TRBV2 combines with J gene TRBJ2-3, with 8 nucleotides matching TRBD2. This CDR3 comprises 16 residues. With 3 bases clipped from V and 2 bases from J, the junction kept 7 bases outside the gene matches. Germline V CDR1 and CDR2: SNHLY, FYNNEI. The CDR3 DNA follows: TGTGCCAGCAGTGATGGAGCGGGGGTTTTCACAGATACGCAGTATTTT. It codes for CASSDGAGVFTDTQYF.

The chain links TRBV4-1 to TRBJ1-2; 9 bases line up with TRBD1. The germline V gene encodes CDR1 MGHRA and CDR2 YSYEKL. Unmatched junction bases numbered 6, after V lost 6 bases and J lost 4 bases. The CDR3 runs 14 residues. CDR3 DNA sequence: TGCGCCAGCAGGTCCACAGGGGGCCGCTATGGCTACACCTTC. Translation: CASRSTGGRYGYTF.

This chain joins TRBV7-8 and TRBJ2-7, with D possibly being TRBD2 (6 bases). This CDR3 contains 13 residues. V was pared by 8 bases and J by 2 bases, with 13 bases between. Germline values: CDR1 SGHVS, CDR2 FQNEAQ. CDR3 protein: CASSQRTTYEQYF. The CDR3 coding sequence is TGTGCCAGCTCGCAACGGACTACCTACGAGCAGTACTTC.

This chain connects TRBV12-5 to TRBJ2-7; 13 positions agree with TRBD2. The CDR3 loop spans 15 amino acids. The germline gives CDR1 LGHNT, CDR2 FRNRAP. Trimming took 2 bases from V and 5 from J; bases not matched to a gene: 3. The CDR3 DNA sequence: TGTGCTAGTGGTTTGAAACTAGCGGGAGGGAACGAGCAGTACTTC. Its translation: CASGLKLAGGNEQYF.

The J gene is TRBJ1-2, the V gene TRBV5-4; TRBD1 matches at 8 bases. J was trimmed by 5 bases and V by 6 bases; bases with no gene match: 6. CDR3 size: 13 residues. CDR1 is SGHNT, CDR2 YYREEE, per germline (reference sequence). In DNA, the CDR3 is TGTGCCAGCACCGACAGGGGCCCTTATGGCTACACCTTC. Protein product: CASTDRGPYGYTF.